The 24 T cell receptor beta chains reported below all come from one sample, sequenced in a study of cytomegalovirus exposure and HLA in healthy donors. 13 Jbeta primers and 60 Vbeta primers were used for the PCR. TCRdb's table, derived via immunoSEQ multiplex PCR, lists solely in-frame clones and lacks some. The sample includes around 130,000 clones, about 73% seen only once; the top ten take 2% to 2.5%. The sequenced material came from PBMCs. The receptors stem from a woman aged 40 to 50 in good health and CMV-seropositive.

The V call is TRBV4-1, the J call TRBJ1-1; D may be TRBD1 (5 bases). V was pared by 1 base and J by 0 bases, with 9 bases between. This CDR3 has 15 residues. From germline, CDR1 is MGHRA and CDR2 YSYEKL. The DNA for the CDR3 is TGCGCCAGCAGCCAAGCGGGCAGGGTGAACACTGAAGCTTTCTTT. Amino acid sequence: CASSQAGRVNTEAFF.

V usage is TRBV5-8 and J usage is TRBJ2-3; weak D call: TRBD2 (6 bases). Germline CDR1 SGHTS, CDR2 YDEGEE. This CDR3 contains 16 residues. Trimming stripped 0 bases from V and 5 bases from J, with 16 bases between. Here the CDR3 reads CASSLGASVTVDTQYF. CDR3 nucleotide sequence: TGTGCCAGCAGCTTGGGGGCTAGCGTAACAGTAGATACGCAGTATTTT.

The chain has TRBV2 and TRBJ1-1, with 8 bases fitting TRBD1. J lost 5 bases, V lost 6 bases, and 2 bases had no gene match. The CDR3 has 12 residues. Germline V lookup: CDR1 SNHLY, CDR2 FYNNEI. The CDR3 region has the DNA TGTGCCAGCAGCAGGGGGCGAACTGAAGCTTTCTTT. It yields the protein CASSRGRTEAFF. The whole variable domain, remainder taken from reference TRBV2 and TRBJ1-1, is EPEVTQTPSHQVTQMGQEVILRCVPISNHLYFYWYRQILGQKVEFLVSFYNNEISEKSEIFDDQFSVERPDGSNFTLKIRSTKLEDSAMYFCASSRGRTEAFFGQGTRLTVV.

The chain joins TRBV5-1 to TRBJ1-1; D is unclear. The ends were cut back, 4 bases at V and 5 bases at J, with 15 bases in the middle. Germline V CDR1 and CDR2: SGHRS, YFSETQ. The CDR3 covers 14 residues. This chain's CDR3 is CASSLGGRSTEAFF. The CDR3 DNA sequence: TGCGCCAGCAGCCTAGGAGGAAGGTCGACTGAAGCTTTCTTT.

The rearrangement joins TRBV6-1 to TRBJ1-2; 7 positions match TRBD1. The CDR3 sequence is 12 residues long. Germline V CDR1 and CDR2: MNHNS, SASEGT. The V segment lost 8 bases and the J segment 6 bases; nucleotides outside the gene matches: 6. CDR3 DNA: TGTGCCAGCGGGCAGACAGGGAATGGCTACACCTTC. This translates into CASGQTGNGYTF.

The gene calls are TRBV4-3 and TRBJ2-1; D might be TRBD2 (6 bases). The V gene lost 0 bases and the J gene lost 6 bases, with 12 bases spanning the gap. CDR3 length equals 15 residues. In germline, CDR1 is LGHNA, CDR2 YSLEER. CDR3 bases: TGCGCCAGCAGCCAAGATGGGGAGGTCTTCAATGAGCAGTTCTTC. This codes for CASSQDGEVFNEQFF.

In its sample, this clone was seen once. The chain joins TRBV27 to TRBJ2-5; the D gene is possibly TRBD2 (7 bases). CDR1 and CDR2 (germline): MNHEY, SMNVEV (reference sequence). The V gene lost 3 bases and the J gene lost 4 bases, with 12 bases spanning the gap. CDR3 length: 14 amino acids. The CDR3 nucleotides are TGTGCCAGCAGTTTCGGGGGGCGCGCAGAGACCCAGTACTTC. It codes for CASSFGGRAETQYF.

CDR3 region: CASSLSDYSTGELFF. The CDR3 DNA sequence: TGTGCCAGCAGCTTATCTGACTATAGCACCGGGGAGCTGTTTTTT. This chain joins TRBV7-2 and TRBJ2-2; D might be TRBD2 (5 bases). The CDR3 extends over 15 amino acids. Looked up from germline, CDR1 is SGHTA and CDR2 is FQGNSA. V was trimmed by 2 bases and J by 4 bases, leaving 11 bases between them.

This chain uses TRBV7-9 with TRBJ1-1, with D possibly being TRBD1 (6 bases). Germline CDR1 is SEHNR and CDR2 is FQNEAQ (reference sequence). The CDR3 is made up of 17 amino acids. Trimming took 4 bases from V and 2 from J, leaving 20 bases between them. The CDR3 DNA follows: TGTGCCAGCAGCTCCCCCACCCGGGGGGGGGCCAACACTGAAGCTTTCTTT. Its translation is CASSSPTRGGANTEAFF.

This clone was seen only a few times. This rearrangement joins TRBV5-1 to TRBJ1-2, with unresolved D. Germline CDR1 and CDR2: SGHRS and YFSETQ. V was trimmed by 1 base and J by 2 bases, leaving 9 bases between them. The CDR3 is 14 amino acids. The CDR3 DNA is TGCGCCAGCAGCTTGCCACAGCCCAACTATGGCTACACCTTC. Its translation: CASSLPQPNYGYTF.

This clone was picked up one time. This rearrangement joins TRBV30 to TRBJ1-1; D is possibly TRBD1 (5 bases). From germline, CDR1 is GTSNPN and CDR2 SVGIG (reference sequence). This CDR3 is 13 amino acids long. V lost 4 bases and J 5 bases, leaving 14 bases between the germline ends. In DNA, the CDR3 is TGTGCCTGGACCGCAGGGAAAGAAACTGAAGCTTTCTTT. It codes for CAWTAGKETEAFF.

V is TRBV7-8 and J is TRBJ1-6, with 8 bases that match TRBD1. The CDR3 consists of 16 residues. V was pared by 5 bases and J by 13 bases, with 16 bases of the junction left unmatched. Germline CDR1 and CDR2: SGHVS and FQNEAQ. The CDR3: CASSTGPGQAFGPLHF. The CDR3 coding sequence is TGTGCCAGCAGCACGGGACCGGGACAGGCCTTCGGCCCCCTCCACTTT.

This rearrangement joins TRBV11-2 to TRBJ1-4; D is perhaps TRBD1 (5 bases). The length of the CDR3 is 14 residues. The ends were cut back, 0 bases at V and 11 bases at J, with 13 bases in the middle. Germline V gives CDR1 SGHAT, CDR2 FQNNGV. DNA for the CDR3: TGTGCCAGCAGCTTAGAGGGGCGGGGAAGGAAACTGTTTTTT. Translating it yields CASSLEGRGRKLFF.

V is TRBV7-2 and J is TRBJ2-1, with D possibly being TRBD1 (5 bases). CDR3 size: 14 residues. In germline, CDR1 is SGHTA, CDR2 FQGNSA. V was shortened by 3 bases and J by 6 bases, with 12 bases between the two germline ends. CDR3 residues: CASSFRQGSNEQFF. The CDR3 DNA sequence: TGTGCCAGCAGCTTCCGGCAGGGTAGCAATGAGCAGTTCTTC.

The chain couples TRBV2 to TRBJ2-3; 9 bases agree with TRBD2. The CDR3 is 14 amino acids. Germline lookup yields CDR1 SNHLY and CDR2 FYNNEI. V shed 6 bases, J shed 3 bases, and the junction held 4 bases outside the gene matches. The CDR3 region has the DNA TGTGCCAGCAGAGGACTAGCGCTGACAGATACGCAGTATTTT. Protein: CASRGLALTDTQYF.

The sample holds one count of this clone. The chain carries TRBV11-3 and TRBJ2-3; TRBD2 agrees at 8 bases. The CDR3 has 14 amino acids. The germline CDR1 and CDR2 sequences are SGHNT and YENEEA. Germline trimming cut 1 base from V and 4 bases from J; bases unmatched to any gene: 1. The CDR3 region has the DNA TGTGCCAGCAGCTTAGTCGGGGGGGCAGATACGCAGTATTTT. Protein sequence: CASSLVGGADTQYF.

The chain employs TRBV4-3 and TRBJ2-7; D call uncertain. The V gene's germline CDR1 is LGHNA and CDR2 YSLEER. Between the trimmed V and J ends, which lost 1 base and 3 bases, there was a span of 7 bases. The CDR3 is made up of 13 amino acids. The CDR3 region has the DNA TGCGCCAGCAGCCAAGTCCGACACTACGAGCAGTACTTC. It yields the protein CASSQVRHYEQYF.

The genes are TRBV7-2 and TRBJ1-5; TRBD1 aligns across 9 bases. Looked up from germline, CDR1 is SGHTA and CDR2 is FQGNSA. CDR3 length equals 15 residues. V was clipped by 6 bases and J by 4 bases; unmatched bases: 7. The CDR3: CASSGTGPGNQPQHF. In DNA form, the CDR3 reads TGTGCCAGCAGTGGGACAGGGCCTGGTAATCAGCCCCAGCATTTT.

The chain employs TRBV9 and TRBJ1-1, with 11 nucleotides matching TRBD1. The CDR3 extends over 18 amino acids. Germline CDR1 SGDLS, CDR2 YYNGEE. Unmatched junction bases numbered 11, after V lost 0 bases and J lost 4 bases. CDR3 in amino acids: CASSVVTDRGRWSTEAFF. Written as DNA, the CDR3 is TGTGCCAGCAGCGTAGTGACGGACAGGGGGCGGTGGAGCACTGAAGCTTTCTTT.

The chain is built from TRBV11-2 and TRBJ2-1, with TRBD2 identical over 8 bases. The CDR3 contains 14 residues. Trimming took 7 bases from V and 7 from J; bases not matched to a gene: 9. In germline, CDR1 is SGHAT, CDR2 FQNNGV. The CDR3 DNA follows: TGTGCCAGCACCGCCGGGACTAGTCGGAATGAGCAGTTCTTC. This codes for CASTAGTSRNEQFF.

This clone was counted once. The V gene is TRBV29-1, the J gene TRBJ2-1, with D maybe TRBD2 (5 bases). The CDR3 is 14 residues long. Germline V gene data show CDR1 as SQVTM and CDR2 as ANQGSEA. The V end was cut by 4 bases, the J end by 5 bases, with 15 bases between. CDR3 sequence (DNA): TGCAGCGTTGCGAGGGAAGGCGGTGACAATGAGCAGTTCTTC. Its translation: CSVAREGGDNEQFF.

V gene TRBV7-2 combines with J gene TRBJ2-7; 10 positions agree with TRBD1. Germline CDR1 reads SGHTA; CDR2 reads FQGNSA. The CDR3 length is 15 residues. V lost 1 base, J lost 3 bases, and 3 bases stayed unmatched. CDR3 residues: CASSLGGQGVYEQYF. DNA for the CDR3: TGTGCCAGCAGCTTAGGAGGACAGGGGGTCTACGAGCAGTACTTC.

The chain combines TRBV28 with TRBJ2-3; a weak D match, TRBD1 (6 bases). Trimming took 7 bases from V and 0 from J, leaving 14 bases between them. CDR1 MDHEN and CDR2 SYDVKM come from the germline V gene. The CDR3 contains 15 residues. The CDR3 loop is CASIEQGFSTDTQYF. For the CDR3, the DNA is TGTGCCAGCATCGAACAGGGATTCAGCACAGATACGCAGTATTTT.

The rearrangement links TRBV7-3 to TRBJ2-2, with TRBD1 matching 7 bases. Germline V gives CDR1 SGHTA, CDR2 FQGTGA. The length of the CDR3 is 16 residues. V lost 2 bases to trimming and J lost 6 bases; unmatched junction nucleotides: 9. The CDR3 region is CASSLGDSRSAGELFF. CDR3 DNA: TGTGCCAGCAGCTTAGGGGACAGCCGGTCAGCCGGGGAGCTGTTTTTT.